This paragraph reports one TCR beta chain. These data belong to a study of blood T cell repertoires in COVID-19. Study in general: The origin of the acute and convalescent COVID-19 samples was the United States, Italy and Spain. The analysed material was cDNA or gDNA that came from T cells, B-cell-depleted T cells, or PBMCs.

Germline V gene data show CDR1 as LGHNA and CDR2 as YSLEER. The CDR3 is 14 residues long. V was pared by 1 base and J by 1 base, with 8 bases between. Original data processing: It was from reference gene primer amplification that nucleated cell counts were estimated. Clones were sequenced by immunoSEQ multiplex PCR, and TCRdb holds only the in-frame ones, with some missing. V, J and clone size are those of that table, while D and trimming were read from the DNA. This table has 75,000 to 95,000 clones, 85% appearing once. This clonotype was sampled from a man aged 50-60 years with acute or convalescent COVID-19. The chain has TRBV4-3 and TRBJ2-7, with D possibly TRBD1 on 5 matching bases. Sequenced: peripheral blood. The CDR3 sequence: CASSQGAGSYEQYF. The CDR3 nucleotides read TGCGCCAGCAGCCAAGGCGCAGGGTCCTACGAGCAGTACTTC.